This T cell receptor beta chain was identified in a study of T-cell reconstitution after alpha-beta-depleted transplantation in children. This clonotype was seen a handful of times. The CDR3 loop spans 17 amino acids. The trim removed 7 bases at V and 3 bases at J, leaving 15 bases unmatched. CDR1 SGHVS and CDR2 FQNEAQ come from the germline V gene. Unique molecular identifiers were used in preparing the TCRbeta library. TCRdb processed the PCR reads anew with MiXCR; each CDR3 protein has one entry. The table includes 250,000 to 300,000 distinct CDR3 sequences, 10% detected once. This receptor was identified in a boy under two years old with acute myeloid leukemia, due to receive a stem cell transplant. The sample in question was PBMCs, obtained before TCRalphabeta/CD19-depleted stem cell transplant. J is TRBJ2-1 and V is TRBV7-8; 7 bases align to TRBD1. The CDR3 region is CASTPIPGQRGYNEQFF. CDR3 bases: TGTGCCAGCACCCCCATACCGGGACAGAGAGGCTACAATGAGCAGTTCTTC.